Listed below are T cell receptor beta chains from one sample, sequenced in a study of vaccination effects on CD4 cells after COVID-19. This table comes from immunoSEQ multiplex PCR, and its TCRdb copy is limited to in-frame clones, with some not included. The sample yields about 74,000 clones, approximately 77% seen once. Which antigens these TCRs recognize remains unknown. This specimen consisted of CD4+ T cells from PBMCs cultured without peptide, obtained before COVID-19 vaccination. These receptors came from a human donor who received a COVID-19 vaccine. Each CDR3 is given with its conserved first and last residue. The order of the fields is clone size, D gene, V gene, J gene, CDR3 DNA, CDR3 protein. A D gene is named only where the DNA matches it firmly. Some rows mark clone size as missing; the rest say once, few, many or name a class of expanded clone.

size: few; D: NA; V: TRBV12-3/TRBV12-4; J: TRBJ1-4; DNA: TGTGCCAGCAGTCAAATAAATGAAAAACTGTTTTTT; CDR3: CASSQINEKLFF
size: few; D: NA; V: TRBV3-1/TRBV3-2; J: TRBJ1-3; DNA: TGTGCCAGCAGCCAAGAACTTGCAGTAGGCGGAAACACCATATATTTT; CDR3: CASSQELAVGGNTIYF
size: NA; D: NA; V: TRBV12-3/TRBV12-4; J: TRBJ2-5; DNA: TGTGCCAGCAGTTTTGGCTTGCAGGTAACCCAGTACTTC; CDR3: CASSFGLQVTQYF
size: NA; D: NA; V: TRBV7-9; J: TRBJ2-1; DNA: TGTGCCAGCAGCCGCCTATTGGTGAATGAGCAGTTCTTC; CDR3: CASSRLLVNEQFF
size: NA; D: NA; V: TRBV5-1; J: TRBJ2-1; DNA: TGCGCCAGCAGCTTGAACATGGGGCTCAATGAGCAGTTCTTC; CDR3: CASSLNMGLNEQFF
size: NA; D: NA; V: TRBV5-5; J: TRBJ2-3; DNA: TGTGCCAGCAGCTTGGGGCTTGATACGCAGTATTTT; CDR3: CASSLGLDTQYF
size: NA; D: NA; V: TRBV7-9; J: TRBJ1-3; DNA: TGTGCCAGCAGCTTAGTTGGTGGGGACACCATATATTTT; CDR3: CASSLVGGDTIYF
size: once; D: NA; V: TRBV24-1; J: TRBJ2-3; DNA: TGTGCCACCAGTGGCCCACTAGGGCAATTGACAGATACGCAGTATTTT; CDR3: CATSGPLGQLTDTQYF
size: NA; D: TRBD1; V: TRBV7-2; J: TRBJ1-6; DNA: TGTGCCAGCAGCCCACAGGGGATGCTGAATTCACCCCTCCACTTT; CDR3: CASSPQGMLNSPLHF
size: NA; D: TRBD1; V: TRBV5-1; J: TRBJ2-3; DNA: TGCGCCAGCAGCCTCCAGACAGGGAGCACAGATACGCAGTATTTT; CDR3: CASSLQTGSTDTQYF
size: NA; D: TRBD1; V: TRBV6-1; J: TRBJ2-2; DNA: TGTGCCAGCATAAACAGGGGCGCCGGGGAGCTGTTTTTT; CDR3: CASINRGAGELFF
size: NA; D: TRBD2; V: TRBV5-4; J: TRBJ2-2; DNA: TGTGCCAGCAGCTTTCGGGGGGGTGGGTCCACCGGGGAGCTGTTTTTT; CDR3: CASSFRGGGSTGELFF
size: few; D: NA; V: TRBV4-1; J: TRBJ2-2; DNA: TGCGCCAGCAGATCCACAGTTACCGGGGAGCTGTTTTTT; CDR3: CASRSTVTGELFF
size: NA; D: NA; V: TRBV30; J: TRBJ1-5; DNA: TGTGCCTGGAGTGTTGGTGGGAATCAGCCCCAGCATTTT; CDR3: CAWSVGGNQPQHF
size: NA; D: TRBD2; V: TRBV19; J: TRBJ2-1; DNA: TGTGCCGTTGGGACTAGCGGTCAAAGCTCCTACAATGAGCAGTTCTTC; CDR3: CAVGTSGQSSYNEQFF
size: NA; D: TRBD1; V: TRBV28; J: TRBJ1-1; DNA: TGTGCCAGCAGTTTAACAGGGGGATACACTGAAGCTTTCTTT; CDR3: CASSLTGGYTEAFF